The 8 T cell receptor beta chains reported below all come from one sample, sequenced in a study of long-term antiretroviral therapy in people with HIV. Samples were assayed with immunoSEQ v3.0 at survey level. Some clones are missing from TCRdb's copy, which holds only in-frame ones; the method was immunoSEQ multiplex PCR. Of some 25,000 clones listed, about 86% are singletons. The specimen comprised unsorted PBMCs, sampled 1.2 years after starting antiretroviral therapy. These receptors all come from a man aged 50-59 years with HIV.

The CDR3 bases are TGTGCCAGCAGACCCGTCCCCTCGACCGGGACATCCTATGGCTACACCTTC. This translates into CASRPVPSTGTSYGYTF. V and J are TRBV5-5 and TRBJ1-2, with a weak D call TRBD1 (6 bases). Trimming left V 5 bases short and J 4 bases short, with 24 bases between. Germline CDR1 and CDR2: SGHKS and YYEKEE (reference sequence). The CDR3 runs 17 residues.

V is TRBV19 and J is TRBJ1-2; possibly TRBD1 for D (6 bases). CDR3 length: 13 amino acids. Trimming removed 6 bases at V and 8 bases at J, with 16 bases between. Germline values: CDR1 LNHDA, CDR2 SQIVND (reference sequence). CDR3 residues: CASSETGLRGYTF. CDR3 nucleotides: TGTGCCAGTAGCGAGACAGGATTGAGAGGCTACACCTTC.

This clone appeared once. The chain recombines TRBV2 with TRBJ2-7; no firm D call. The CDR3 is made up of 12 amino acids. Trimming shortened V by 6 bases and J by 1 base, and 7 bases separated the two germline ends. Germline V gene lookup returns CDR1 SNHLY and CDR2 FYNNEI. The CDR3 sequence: CASRPLSYEQYF. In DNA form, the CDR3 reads TGTGCCAGCAGACCGCTTTCCTACGAGCAGTACTTC.

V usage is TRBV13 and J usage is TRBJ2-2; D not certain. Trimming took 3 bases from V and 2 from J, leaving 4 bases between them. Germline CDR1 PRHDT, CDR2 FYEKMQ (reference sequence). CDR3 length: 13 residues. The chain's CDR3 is CASSFPNTGELFF. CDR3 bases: TGTGCCAGCAGCTTCCCCAACACCGGGGAGCTGTTTTTT.

CDR3 sequence: CASSLTTGVGANVLTF. The DNA of the CDR3 is TGCGCCAGCAGCCTGACGACAGGGGTCGGGGCCAACGTCCTGACTTTC. V usage is TRBV5-1 and J usage is TRBJ2-6, with TRBD1 matching 8 bases. Trimming took 4 bases from V and 4 from J; bases not matched to a gene: 7. Germline V gene sequence: CDR1 SGHRS, CDR2 YFSETQ. CDR3 length: 16 amino acids.

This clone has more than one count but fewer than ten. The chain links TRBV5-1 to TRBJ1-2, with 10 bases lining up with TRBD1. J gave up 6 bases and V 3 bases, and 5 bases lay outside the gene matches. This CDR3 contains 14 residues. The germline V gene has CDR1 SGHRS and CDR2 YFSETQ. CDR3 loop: CASSYSGQGNGYTF. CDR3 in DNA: TGCGCCAGCAGCTACTCGGGACAGGGGAATGGCTACACCTTC.

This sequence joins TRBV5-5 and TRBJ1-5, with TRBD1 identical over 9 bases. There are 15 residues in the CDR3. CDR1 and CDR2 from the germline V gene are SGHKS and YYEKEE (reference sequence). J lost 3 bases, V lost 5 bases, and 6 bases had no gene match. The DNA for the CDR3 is TGTGCCAGCAGGGGTGGACAGGGGAACAATCAGCCCCAGCATTTT. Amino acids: CASRGGQGNNQPQHF. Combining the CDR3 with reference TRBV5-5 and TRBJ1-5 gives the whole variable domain DAGVTQSPTHLIKTRGQQVTLRCSPISGHKSVSWYQQVLGQGPQFIFQYYEKEERGRGNFPDRFSARQFPNYSSELNVNALLLGDSALYLCASRGGQGNNQPQHFGDGTRLSIL.

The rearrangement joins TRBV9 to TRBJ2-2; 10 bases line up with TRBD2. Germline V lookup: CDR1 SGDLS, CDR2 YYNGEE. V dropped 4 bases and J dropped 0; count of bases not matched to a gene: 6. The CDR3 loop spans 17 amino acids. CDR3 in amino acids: CASSYKRGGANTGELFF. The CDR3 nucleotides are TGTGCCAGCAGCTATAAGCGGGGGGGGGCGAACACCGGGGAGCTGTTTTTT.